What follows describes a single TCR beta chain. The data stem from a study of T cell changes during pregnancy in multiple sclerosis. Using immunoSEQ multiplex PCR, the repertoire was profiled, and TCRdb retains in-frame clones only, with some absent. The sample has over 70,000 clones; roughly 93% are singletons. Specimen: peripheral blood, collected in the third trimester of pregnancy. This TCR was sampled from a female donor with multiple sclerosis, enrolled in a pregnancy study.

CDR3 DNA: TGCGCCAGCAGCCCGGGACTAGCGGGATTCTACAATGAGCAGTTCTTC. This translates into CASSPGLAGFYNEQFF. The J gene is TRBJ2-1, the V gene TRBV5-1, with 13 bases identical to TRBD2. The CDR3 has 16 residues. Trimming at V came to 4 bases and at J to 3 bases, leaving 4 bases not matched to a gene. Per the germline V gene, CDR1 is SGHRS and CDR2 is YFSETQ.